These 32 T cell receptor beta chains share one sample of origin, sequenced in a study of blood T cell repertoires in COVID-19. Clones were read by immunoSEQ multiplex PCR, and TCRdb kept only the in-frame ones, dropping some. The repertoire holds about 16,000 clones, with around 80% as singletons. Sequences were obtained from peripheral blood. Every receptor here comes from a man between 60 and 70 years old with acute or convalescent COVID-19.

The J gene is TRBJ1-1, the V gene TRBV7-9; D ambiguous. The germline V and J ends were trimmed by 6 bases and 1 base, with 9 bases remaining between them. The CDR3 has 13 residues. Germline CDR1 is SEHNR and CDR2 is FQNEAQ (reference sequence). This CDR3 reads CASRLSENTEAFF. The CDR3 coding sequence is TGTGCCAGCAGACTGAGCGAGAACACTGAAGCTTTCTTT.

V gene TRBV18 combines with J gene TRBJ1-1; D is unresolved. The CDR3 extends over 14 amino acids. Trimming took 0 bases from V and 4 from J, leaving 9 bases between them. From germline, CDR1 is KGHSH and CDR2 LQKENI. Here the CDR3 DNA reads TGTGCCAGCTCACCACCGTCCGGGGTCACTGAAGCTTTCTTT. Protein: CASSPPSGVTEAFF.

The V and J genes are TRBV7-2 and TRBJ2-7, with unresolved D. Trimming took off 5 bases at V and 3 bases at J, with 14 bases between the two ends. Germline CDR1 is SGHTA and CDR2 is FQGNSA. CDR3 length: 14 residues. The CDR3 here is CASSPPTPYYEQYF. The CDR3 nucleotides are TGTGCCAGCAGCCCCCCGACACCCTACTACGAGCAGTACTTC. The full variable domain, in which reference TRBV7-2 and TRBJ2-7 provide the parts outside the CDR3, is GAGVSQSPSNKVTEKGKDVELRCDPISGHTALYWYRQSLGQGLEFLIYFQGNSAPDKSGLPSDRFSAERTGGSVSTLTIQRTQQEDSAVYLCASSPPTPYYEQYFGPGTRLTVT.

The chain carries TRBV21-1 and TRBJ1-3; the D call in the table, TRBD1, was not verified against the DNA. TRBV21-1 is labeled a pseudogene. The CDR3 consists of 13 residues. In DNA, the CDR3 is TGTGCCAGCAGCAAAACAGGGGGAAACACCATATATTTT. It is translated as CASSKTGGNTIYF.

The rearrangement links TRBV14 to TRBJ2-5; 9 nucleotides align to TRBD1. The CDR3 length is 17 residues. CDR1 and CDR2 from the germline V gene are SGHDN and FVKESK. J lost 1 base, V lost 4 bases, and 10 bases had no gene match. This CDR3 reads CASSPSITGQGQETQYF. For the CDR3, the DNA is TGTGCCAGCAGCCCTTCCATTACGGGACAGGGCCAAGAGACCCAGTACTTC. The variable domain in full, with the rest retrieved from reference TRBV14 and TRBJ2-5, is EAGVTQFPSHSVIEKGQTVTLRCDPISGHDNLYWYRRVMGKEIKFLLHFVKESKQDESGMPNNRFLAERTGGTYSTLKVQPAELEDSGVYFCASSPSITGQGQETQYFGPGTRLLVL.

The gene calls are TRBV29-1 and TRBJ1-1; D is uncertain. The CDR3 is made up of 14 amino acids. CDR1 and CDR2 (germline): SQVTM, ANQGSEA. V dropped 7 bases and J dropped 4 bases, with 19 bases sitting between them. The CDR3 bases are TGCAGCGCTATATCTGACTGGCTAAGCACTGAAGCTTTCTTT. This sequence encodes CSAISDWLSTEAFF.

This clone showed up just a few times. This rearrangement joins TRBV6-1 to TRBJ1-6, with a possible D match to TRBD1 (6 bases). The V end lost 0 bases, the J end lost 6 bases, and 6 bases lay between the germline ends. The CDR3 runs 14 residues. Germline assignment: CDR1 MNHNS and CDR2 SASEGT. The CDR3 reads CASSEAGANSPLHF. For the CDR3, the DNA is TGTGCCAGCAGTGAAGCGGGGGCTAATTCACCCCTCCACTTT.

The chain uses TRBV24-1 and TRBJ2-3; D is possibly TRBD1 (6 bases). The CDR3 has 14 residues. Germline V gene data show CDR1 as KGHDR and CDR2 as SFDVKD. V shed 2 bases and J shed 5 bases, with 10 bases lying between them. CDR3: CATSDSTGKDTQYF. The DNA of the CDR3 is TGTGCCACCAGTGATTCCACAGGGAAAGATACGCAGTATTTT.

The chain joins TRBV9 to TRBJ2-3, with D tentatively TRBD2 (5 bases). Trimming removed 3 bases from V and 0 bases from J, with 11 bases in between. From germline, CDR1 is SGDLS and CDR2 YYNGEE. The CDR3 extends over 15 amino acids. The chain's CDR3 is CASSASGSSTDTQYF. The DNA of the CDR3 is TGTGCCAGCAGCGCCAGCGGCTCAAGCACAGATACGCAGTATTTT.

The CDR3: CASSQYGGYEQYF. As DNA, the CDR3 is TGTGCCAGCAGCCAGTACGGGGGCTACGAGCAGTACTTC. The chain uses TRBV14 and TRBJ2-7; the D gene is possibly TRBD2 (6 bases). This CDR3 comprises 13 residues. Germline V gene lookup returns CDR1 SGHDN and CDR2 FVKESK. The ends were cut back, 3 bases at V and 3 bases at J, with 9 bases in the middle.

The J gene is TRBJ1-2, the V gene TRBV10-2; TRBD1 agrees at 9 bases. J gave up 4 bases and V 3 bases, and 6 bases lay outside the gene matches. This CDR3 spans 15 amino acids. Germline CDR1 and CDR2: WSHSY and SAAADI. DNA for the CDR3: TGCGCCAGCAGTGAATACAGGGGGCGCGGCTATGGCTACACCTTC. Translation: CASSEYRGRGYGYTF.

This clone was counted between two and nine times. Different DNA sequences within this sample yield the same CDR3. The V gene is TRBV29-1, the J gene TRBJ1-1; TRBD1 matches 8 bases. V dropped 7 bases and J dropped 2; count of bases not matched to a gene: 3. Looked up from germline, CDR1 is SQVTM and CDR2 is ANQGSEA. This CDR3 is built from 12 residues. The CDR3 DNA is TGCAGCGGCGGACAGGGAAACACTGAAGCTTTCTTT. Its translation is CSGGQGNTEAFF. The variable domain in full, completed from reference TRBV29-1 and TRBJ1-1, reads SAVISQKPSRDICQRGTSLTIQCQVDSQVTMMFWYRQQPGQSLTLIATANQGSEATYESGFVIDKFPISRPNLTFSTLTVSNMSPEDSSIYLCSGGQGNTEAFFGQGTRLTVV.

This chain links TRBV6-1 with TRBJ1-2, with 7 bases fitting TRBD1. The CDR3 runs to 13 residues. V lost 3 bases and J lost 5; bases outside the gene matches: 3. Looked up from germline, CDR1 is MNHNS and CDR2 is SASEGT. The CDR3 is CASSDYRGYGYTF. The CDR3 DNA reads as TGTGCCAGCAGTGATTACAGGGGTTATGGCTACACCTTC.

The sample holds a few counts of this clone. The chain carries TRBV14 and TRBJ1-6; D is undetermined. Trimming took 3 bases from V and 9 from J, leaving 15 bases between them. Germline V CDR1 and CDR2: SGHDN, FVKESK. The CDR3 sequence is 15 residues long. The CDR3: CASSHGAWGGSPLHF. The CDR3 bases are TGTGCCAGCAGCCACGGTGCTTGGGGAGGTTCACCCCTCCACTTT.

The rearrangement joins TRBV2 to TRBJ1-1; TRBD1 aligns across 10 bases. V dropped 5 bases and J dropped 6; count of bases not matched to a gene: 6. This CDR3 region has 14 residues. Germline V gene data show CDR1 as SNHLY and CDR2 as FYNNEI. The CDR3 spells CASSPDRGRAEAFF. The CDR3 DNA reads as TGTGCCAGCAGTCCAGACAGGGGGCGGGCTGAAGCTTTCTTT. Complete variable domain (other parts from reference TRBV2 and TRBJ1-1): EPEVTQTPSHQVTQMGQEVILRCVPISNHLYFYWYRQILGQKVEFLVSFYNNEISEKSEIFDDQFSVERPDGSNFTLKIRSTKLEDSAMYFCASSPDRGRAEAFFGQGTRLTVV.

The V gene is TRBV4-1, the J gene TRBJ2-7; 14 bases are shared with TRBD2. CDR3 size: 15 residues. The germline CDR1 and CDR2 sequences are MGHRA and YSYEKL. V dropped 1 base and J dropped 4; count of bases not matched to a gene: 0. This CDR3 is CASSQGLAGGYEQYF. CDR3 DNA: TGCGCCAGCAGCCAAGGACTAGCGGGGGGGTACGAGCAGTACTTC.

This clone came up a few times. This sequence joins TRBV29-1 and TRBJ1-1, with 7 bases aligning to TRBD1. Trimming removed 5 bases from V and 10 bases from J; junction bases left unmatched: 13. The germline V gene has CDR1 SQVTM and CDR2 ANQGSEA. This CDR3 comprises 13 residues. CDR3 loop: CSVPHRQGKGAFF. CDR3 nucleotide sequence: TGCAGCGTTCCCCACCGACAGGGCAAGGGAGCTTTCTTT.

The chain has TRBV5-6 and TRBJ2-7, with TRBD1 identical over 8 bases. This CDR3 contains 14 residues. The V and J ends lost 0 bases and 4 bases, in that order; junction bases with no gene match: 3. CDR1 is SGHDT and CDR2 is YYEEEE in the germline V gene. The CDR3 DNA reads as TGTGCCAGCAGCTTGGGGACAGGGAGGTACGAGCAGTACTTC. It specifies CASSLGTGRYEQYF.

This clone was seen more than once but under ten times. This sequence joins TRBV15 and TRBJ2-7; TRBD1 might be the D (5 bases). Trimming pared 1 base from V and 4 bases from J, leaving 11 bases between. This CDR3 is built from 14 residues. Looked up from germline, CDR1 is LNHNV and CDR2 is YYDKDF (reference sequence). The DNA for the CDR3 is TGTGCCACCAGCAGAGCAGGGAAGGGGTACGAGCAGTACTTC. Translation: CATSRAGKGYEQYF.

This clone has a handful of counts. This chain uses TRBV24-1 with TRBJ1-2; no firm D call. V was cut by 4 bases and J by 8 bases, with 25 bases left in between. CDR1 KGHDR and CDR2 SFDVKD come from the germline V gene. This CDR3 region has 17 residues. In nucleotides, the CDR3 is TGTGCCACCAGTGACACTCCTAGAGGGTGGCGGGTGGACGGCTACACCTTC. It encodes CATSDTPRGWRVDGYTF.

CDR3 in amino acids: CASDFEVNTGELFF. CDR3 DNA: TGTGCCAGCGACTTTGAGGTCAACACCGGGGAGCTGTTTTTT. The J gene is TRBJ2-2, the V gene TRBV6-5; D unresolved. CDR3 length: 14 residues. Germline CDR1 reads MNHEY; CDR2 reads SVGAGI. The ends were cut back, 8 bases at V and 2 bases at J, with 12 bases in the middle.

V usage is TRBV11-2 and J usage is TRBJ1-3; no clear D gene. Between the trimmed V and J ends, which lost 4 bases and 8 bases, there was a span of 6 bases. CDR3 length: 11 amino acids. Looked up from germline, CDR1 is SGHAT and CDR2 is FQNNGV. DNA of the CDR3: TGTGCCAGCAGCTCGGAGGACACCATATATTTT. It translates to CASSSEDTIYF.

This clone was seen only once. The CDR3 spells CASSRSGGSEQYF. As DNA, the CDR3 is TGTGCCAGCAGCCGATCAGGGGGGAGCGAGCAGTACTTC. J is TRBJ2-7 and V is TRBV6-5; D is possibly TRBD1 (7 bases). There are 13 residues in the CDR3. V lost 6 bases and J lost 6, with 15 bases in between. Germline V gene sequence: CDR1 MNHEY, CDR2 SVGAGI.

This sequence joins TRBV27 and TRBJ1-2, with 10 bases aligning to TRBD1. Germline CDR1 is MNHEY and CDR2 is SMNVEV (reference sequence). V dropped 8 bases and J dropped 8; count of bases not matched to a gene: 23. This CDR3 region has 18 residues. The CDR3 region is CASASYPFRPGQGKGYTF. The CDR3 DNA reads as TGTGCCAGCGCCAGCTACCCCTTCCGACCGGGACAGGGGAAGGGCTACACCTTC.

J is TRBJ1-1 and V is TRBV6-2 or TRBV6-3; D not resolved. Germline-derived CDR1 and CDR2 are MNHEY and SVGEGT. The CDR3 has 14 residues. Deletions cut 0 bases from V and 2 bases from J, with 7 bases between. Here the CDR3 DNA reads TGTGCCAGCAGTTACTCGCCTATAAACACTGAAGCTTTCTTT. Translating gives CASSYSPINTEAFF.

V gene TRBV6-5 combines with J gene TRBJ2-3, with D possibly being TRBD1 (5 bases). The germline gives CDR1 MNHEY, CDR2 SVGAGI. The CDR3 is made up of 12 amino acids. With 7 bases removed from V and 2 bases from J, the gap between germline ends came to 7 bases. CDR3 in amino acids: CASTGSTDTQYF. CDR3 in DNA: TGTGCCAGCACAGGGTCCACAGATACGCAGTATTTT.

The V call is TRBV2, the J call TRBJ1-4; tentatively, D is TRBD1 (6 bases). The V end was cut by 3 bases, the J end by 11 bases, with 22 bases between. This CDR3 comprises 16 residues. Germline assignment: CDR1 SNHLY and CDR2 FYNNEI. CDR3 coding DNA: TGTGCCAGCAGTGATTTTGGGGGCGCCTCGCACATTAAACTGTTTTTT. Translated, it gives CASSDFGGASHIKLFF.

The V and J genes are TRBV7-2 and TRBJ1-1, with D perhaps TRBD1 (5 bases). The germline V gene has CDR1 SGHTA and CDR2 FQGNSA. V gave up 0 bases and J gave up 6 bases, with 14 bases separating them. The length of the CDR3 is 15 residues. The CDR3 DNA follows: TGTGCCAGCAGCTTAGCGACGGGGGTAGGTTCTGAAGCTTTCTTT. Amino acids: CASSLATGVGSEAFF.

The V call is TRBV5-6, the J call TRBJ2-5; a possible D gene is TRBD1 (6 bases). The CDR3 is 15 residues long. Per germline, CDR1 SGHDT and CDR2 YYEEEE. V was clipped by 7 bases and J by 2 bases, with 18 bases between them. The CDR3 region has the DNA TGTGCCAGCTGGCCCCAGGGGCAATTTCAAGAGACCCAGTACTTC. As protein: CASWPQGQFQETQYF.

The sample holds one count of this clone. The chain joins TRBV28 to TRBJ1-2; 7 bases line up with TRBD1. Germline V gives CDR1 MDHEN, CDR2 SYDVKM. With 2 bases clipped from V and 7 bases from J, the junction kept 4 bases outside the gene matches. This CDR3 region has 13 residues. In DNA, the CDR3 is TGTGCCAGCAGTTTAAACAGGGGTCGTGGCTACACCTTC. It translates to CASSLNRGRGYTF.

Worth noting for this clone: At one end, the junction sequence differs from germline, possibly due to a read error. In DNA form, the CDR3 reads TGTGCCAGCAATGACGACACCCGAACATCTTTT. This sequence encodes CASNDDTRTSF. This chain joins TRBV12-3 or TRBV12-4 and TRBJ1-1; no clear D. The CDR3 covers 11 residues.

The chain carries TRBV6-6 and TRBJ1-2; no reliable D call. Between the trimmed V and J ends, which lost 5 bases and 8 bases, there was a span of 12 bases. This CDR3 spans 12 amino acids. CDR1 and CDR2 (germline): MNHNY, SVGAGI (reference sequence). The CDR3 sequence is CASSPYQKGYTF. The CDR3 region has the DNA TGTGCCAGCAGTCCCTACCAAAAGGGCTACACCTTC.